These 26 T cell receptor beta chains were sequenced from one sample in a study of cytomegalovirus exposure and HLA in healthy donors (dated by TCRdb to 2017 to 2019). Libraries were prepared through the immunoSEQ multiplex PCR assay. For the multiplex PCR, a mixture combining 60 forward primers for TCR Vbeta segments and 13 reverse primers for TCR Jbeta segments was used. Sourced from immuneACCESS, this table was stored by TCRdb with only in-frame sequences that have V and J called. A share of the clones is absent; for the studies checked, an unresolved V gene accounts for under half, and the remainder has no known explanation. The table for this sample lists around 150,000 clones; roughly 68% of them were counted only once. The ten largest make up around 9.3% of the sample. Material: PBMCs. Receptor source: a man aged 30 to 45 in good health and CMV-seropositive.

In this sample, this clone turned up a few times. The chain employs TRBV28 and TRBJ1-1; 9 nucleotides line up with TRBD1. Looked up from germline, CDR1 is MDHEN and CDR2 is SYDVKM. Germline trimming cut 3 bases from V and 1 base from J; bases unmatched to any gene: 9. The CDR3 extends over 17 amino acids. The CDR3 region has the DNA TGTGCCAGCAGTTTTGAGGGACAGGGCGCATCGAACACTGAAGCTTTCTTT. Protein sequence: CASSFEGQGASNTEAFF.

This clone was counted between two and nine times. The chain has TRBV11-2 and TRBJ2-7, with TRBD2 identical over 9 bases. Germline V gene lookup returns CDR1 SGHAT and CDR2 FQNNGV. CDR3 length: 14 amino acids. J gave up 5 bases and V 5 bases, and 7 bases lay outside the gene matches. The CDR3 is CASSRSGSDDEQYF. CDR3 DNA: TGTGCCAGCAGCCGTAGCGGGAGTGACGACGAGCAGTACTTC.

The V gene is TRBV14, the J gene TRBJ2-1; tentatively, D is TRBD2 (6 bases). Germline CDR1 SGHDN, CDR2 FVKESK. The CDR3 is 19 residues long. V was cut by 1 base and J by 2 bases, with 21 bases left in between. The CDR3 here is CASSQVFGDSLLPYNEQFF. As DNA, the CDR3 is TGTGCCAGCAGCCAAGTATTTGGGGACTCCCTCCTGCCCTACAATGAGCAGTTCTTC.

The CDR3 here is CASSEAAGPGANVLTF. The CDR3 region has the DNA TGTGCCAGCAGTGAAGCTGCGGGACCTGGGGCCAACGTCCTGACTTTC. The chain has TRBV6-1 and TRBJ2-6; TRBD2 is a possible D gene (6 bases). Trimming shortened V by 0 bases and J by 2 bases, and 8 bases separated the two germline ends. In germline, CDR1 is MNHNS, CDR2 SASEGT. This CDR3 has 16 amino acids.

The chain uses TRBV7-7 and TRBJ2-3; 14 bases map to TRBD2. Germline values: CDR1 SSHAT, CDR2 FNYEAQ (reference sequence). Germline trimming cut 5 bases from V and 6 bases from J; bases unmatched to any gene: 7. This CDR3 is built from 16 residues. The CDR3 loop reads CASSPGLAGVLDTQYF. The CDR3 coding sequence is TGTGCCAGCAGCCCGGGACTAGCGGGAGTCTTGGATACGCAGTATTTT.

The rearrangement uses TRBV15 and TRBJ2-3, with TRBD2 matching 9 bases. V lost 9 bases and J lost 2; bases outside the gene matches: 9. The CDR3 is 15 amino acids. Germline CDR1 reads LNHNV; CDR2 reads YYDKDF (reference sequence). The CDR3 spells CATPRTSATTDTQYF. The CDR3 coding sequence is TGTGCCACTCCCCGGACTAGCGCCACCACAGATACGCAGTATTTT.

The rearrangement uses TRBV12-5 and TRBJ1-2; a weak D match, TRBD1 (5 bases). Per germline, CDR1 LGHNT and CDR2 FRNRAP. This CDR3 comprises 12 residues. Between the trimmed V and J ends, which lost 3 bases and 8 bases, there was a span of 10 bases. DNA of the CDR3: TGTGCTAGTGGTTTTGCAGGGATCGGCTACACCTTC. Translation: CASGFAGIGYTF.

Regarding this clone: At one end, the junction sequence differs from germline, possibly due to a read error. In DNA, the CDR3 is TGCGCCAGCAGTTTGGTTTGGGTAGCGGGAGTTGATGAGCAGTTCTTC. Translated, it gives CASSLVWVAGVDEQFF. The chain employs TRBV5-1 and TRBJ2-1, with TRBD2 matching over 9 bases. Germline CDR1 reads SGHRS; CDR2 reads YFSETQ. The CDR3 is 16 amino acids.

This clone came up a few times. This chain joins TRBV9 and TRBJ2-1; 11 bases align to TRBD2. CDR1 is SGDLS, CDR2 YYNGEE, per germline. The CDR3 loop spans 16 amino acids. J was trimmed by 6 bases and V by 0 bases; bases with no gene match: 5. The CDR3 is CASSVEGSGRANEQFF. DNA for the CDR3: TGTGCCAGCAGCGTAGAAGGTAGCGGGAGGGCCAATGAGCAGTTCTTC.

This rearrangement joins TRBV27 to TRBJ2-7; D not certain. V lost 5 bases and J 2 bases, leaving 16 bases between the germline ends. The germline V gene encodes CDR1 MNHEY and CDR2 SMNVEV (reference sequence). The CDR3 length is 15 residues. CDR3 coding DNA: TGTGCCAGCAGTCCGTCCCCCTGGCTAGCCTACGAGCAGTACTTC. This gives the protein CASSPSPWLAYEQYF.

The chain carries TRBV7-6 and TRBJ1-2; D might be TRBD1 (6 bases). The CDR3 loop spans 13 amino acids. Looked up from germline, CDR1 is SGHVS and CDR2 is FNYEAQ. Trimming took off 3 bases at V and 10 bases at J, with 15 bases between the two ends. CDR3 in DNA: TGTGCCAGCAGCTTCCTGGACAGCAATGACTACACCTTC. Translating gives CASSFLDSNDYTF.

This chain connects TRBV7-6 to TRBJ2-1; 12 bases match TRBD2. Germline V gene sequence: CDR1 SGHVS, CDR2 FNYEAQ. The CDR3 has 16 residues. Trimming at V came to 5 bases and at J to 6 bases, leaving 8 bases not matched to a gene. CDR3 sequence reads: CASSPLTSGSANEQFF. CDR3 nucleotides: TGTGCCAGCAGCCCCCTGACTAGCGGGAGTGCCAATGAGCAGTTCTTC.

The chain links TRBV21-1 to TRBJ2-1; TRBD2 is taken as the D call from the table, unchecked against the DNA. TRBV21-1 is described as a pseudogene. The CDR3 contains 17 residues. Here the CDR3 reads CASSWSAGGPRVNEQFF. CDR3 nucleotide sequence: TGTGCCAGCAGTTGGTCAGCGGGAGGGCCTCGAGTCAATGAGCAGTTCTTC.

This clone occurred once. The chain employs TRBV7-3 and TRBJ2-1, with 7 bases that match TRBD2. V was clipped by 1 base and J by 4 bases; unmatched bases: 4. The germline V gene encodes CDR1 SGHTA and CDR2 FQGTGA. This CDR3 spans 15 amino acids. This chain's CDR3 is CASSLMLAEYNEQFF. The CDR3 nucleotides are TGTGCCAGCAGCTTAATGCTAGCGGAGTACAATGAGCAGTTCTTC.

The rearrangement uses TRBV13 and TRBJ2-3; 7 bases line up with TRBD2. The germline V gene encodes CDR1 PRHDT and CDR2 FYEKMQ (reference sequence). The CDR3 spans 16 residues. With 3 bases clipped from V and 2 bases from J, the junction kept 8 bases outside the gene matches. The CDR3, as DNA: TGTGCCAGCAGCTTGATGCGGGAGCTCTTCACAGATACGCAGTATTTT. Protein: CASSLMRELFTDTQYF.

The V and J genes are TRBV7-2 and TRBJ2-2, with 9 positions matching TRBD2. Germline trimming cut 5 bases from V and 4 bases from J; bases unmatched to any gene: 5. Germline V lookup: CDR1 SGHTA, CDR2 FQGNSA. This CDR3 has 15 residues. The CDR3 loop reads CASSPSGALTGELFF. For the CDR3, the DNA is TGTGCCAGCAGCCCTAGCGGGGCCCTCACCGGGGAGCTGTTTTTT.

This chain connects TRBV11-3 to TRBJ2-7; D unresolved. Germline lookup yields CDR1 SGHNT and CDR2 YENEEA. The CDR3 length is 15 residues. V was trimmed by 1 base and J by 0 bases, leaving 10 bases between them. The CDR3 sequence: CASSLVGQSSYEQYF. CDR3 nucleotides: TGTGCCAGCAGCTTAGTTGGGCAGTCCTCCTACGAGCAGTACTTC. Full variable domain (rest looked up from reference TRBV11-3 and TRBJ2-7): EAGVVQSPRYKIIEKKQPVAFWCNPISGHNTLYWYLQNLGQGPELLIRYENEEAVDDSQLPKDRFSAERLKGVDSTLKIQPAELGDSAVYLCASSLVGQSSYEQYFGPGTRLTVT.

The rearrangement uses TRBV11-3 and TRBJ1-5, with 11 nucleotides matching TRBD1. The germline gives CDR1 SGHNT, CDR2 YENEEA. Germline trimming cut 4 bases from V and 6 bases from J; bases unmatched to any gene: 5. CDR3 length: 15 amino acids. The CDR3 nucleotides are TGTGCCAGCAGCTCGTCGGACAGGGGGCGTCAGCCCCAGCATTTT. Its protein product is CASSSSDRGRQPQHF.

The chain links TRBV12-5 to TRBJ1-5, with 9 positions matching TRBD1. This CDR3 spans 17 amino acids. The J segment lost 6 bases and the V segment lost 3 bases, leaving 12 bases of the junction unmatched. Germline V gives CDR1 LGHNT, CDR2 FRNRAP. CDR3 in amino acids: CASGFGTGFKKSQPQHF. CDR3 sequence (DNA): TGTGCTAGTGGTTTTGGGACAGGGTTTAAGAAGAGTCAGCCCCAGCATTTT.

CDR3 protein: CASSFPGSSNTEAFF. DNA of the CDR3: TGTGCCAGCAGTTTCCCCGGGAGTTCGAACACTGAAGCTTTCTTT. The chain recombines TRBV27 with TRBJ1-1; D unresolved. This CDR3 comprises 15 residues. Germline assignment: CDR1 MNHEY and CDR2 SMNVEV (reference sequence). The V and J ends lost 3 bases and 1 base respectively, with 12 bases between them.

CDR3 in amino acids: CASSSGREGDTQYF. The CDR3 DNA sequence: TGCGCCAGCAGCTCAGGACGGGAGGGGGATACGCAGTATTTT. This chain connects TRBV5-1 to TRBJ2-3, with 8 bases aligning to TRBD2. Germline V gene data show CDR1 as SGHRS and CDR2 as YFSETQ. This CDR3 has 14 residues. Germline trimming cut 3 bases from V and 6 bases from J; bases unmatched to any gene: 6.

The chain is built from TRBV27 and TRBJ2-5; 7 positions match TRBD1. CDR3 length: 14 amino acids. Looked up from germline, CDR1 is MNHEY and CDR2 is SMNVEV (reference sequence). Trimming at V came to 4 bases and at J to 4 bases, leaving 6 bases not matched to a gene. The CDR3 loop is CASSYDRAPETQYF. CDR3 bases: TGTGCCAGCAGTTACGACAGGGCCCCAGAGACCCAGTACTTC.

The J gene is TRBJ2-7, the V gene TRBV28; 11 bases are shared with TRBD2. There are 13 residues in the CDR3. Germline loops: CDR1 MDHEN, CDR2 SYDVKM. Losses at the gene ends were 9 bases for V and 3 bases for J; bases not matched to a gene: 4. The CDR3 DNA reads as TGTGCCAGTTCGACTAGCGGGATCTACGAGCAGTACTTC. Translation: CASSTSGIYEQYF. Full variable domain (rest looked up from reference TRBV28 and TRBJ2-7): DVKVTQSSRYLVKRTGEKVFLECVQDMDHENMFWYRQDPGLGLRLIYFSYDVKMKEKGDIPEGYSVSREKKERFSLILESASTNQTSMYLCASSTSGIYEQYFGPGTRLTVT.

The chain couples TRBV28 to TRBJ1-1; D unresolved. The germline V gene has CDR1 MDHEN and CDR2 SYDVKM. The length of the CDR3 is 11 residues. The ends were cut back, 6 bases at V and 2 bases at J, with 4 bases in the middle. This CDR3 reads CASRTNTEAFF. Here the CDR3 DNA reads TGTGCCAGCAGGACAAACACTGAAGCTTTCTTT.

This clone was found a few times. The chain uses TRBV5-1 and TRBJ2-3; maybe TRBD1 (5 bases). Germline CDR1 and CDR2: SGHRS and YFSETQ. The CDR3 is 16 amino acids. V lost 3 bases and J 1 base, leaving 15 bases between the germline ends. The CDR3 region is CASSSGVQGGTDTQYF. CDR3 nucleotide sequence: TGCGCCAGCAGCTCTGGAGTTCAGGGTGGCACAGATACGCAGTATTTT.

The chain links TRBV9 to TRBJ2-6; 8 nucleotides line up with TRBD2. Trimming took 4 bases from V and 0 from J; bases not matched to a gene: 12. The CDR3 covers 19 residues. CDR1 is SGDLS, CDR2 YYNGEE, per germline. The chain's CDR3 is CASSSNPGTRSSGANVLTF. The CDR3 DNA follows: TGTGCCAGCAGCTCAAACCCCGGGACTAGGAGCTCTGGGGCCAACGTCCTGACTTTC.